This TCR beta chain was found in a study of response to subunit inactivated influenza vaccine. V dropped 3 bases and J dropped 9; count of bases not matched to a gene: 8. Germline CDR1 and CDR2: DFQATT and SNEGSKA (reference sequence). CDR3 length: 14 residues. In this sample, this clonotype turned up a few times. MiXCR, applied by TCRdb to the RT-PCR reads, yields one record per CDR3 protein. This sample has roughly 520,000 distinct CDR3 sequences, with 25% found just once. The material was CD4+ T cells sorted from PBMCs, obtained roughly 5 days after vaccination. This TCR was sampled from a man aged 50 to 59 who received an inactivated influenza vaccine. V and J are TRBV20-1 and TRBJ2-1; 10 bases are a match to TRBD1. The CDR3 reads CSASIGTGAGEQFF. For the CDR3, the DNA is TGCAGTGCTAGTATCGGGACAGGGGCCGGTGAGCAGTTCTTC.